This TCR beta chain was recorded in a study of blood T cell repertoires in COVID-19. Germline-derived CDR1 and CDR2 are MNHEY and SMNVEV (reference sequence). V lost 5 bases, J lost 4 bases, and 8 bases stayed unmatched. The CDR3 sequence is 14 residues long. Clones were sequenced by immunoSEQ multiplex PCR, and TCRdb holds only the in-frame ones, with some missing. Of 240,000 or so clones listed, under 85% were seen once; the top ten hold 1.9%. A single count supports this clone. The sample was peripheral blood. This chain links TRBV27 with TRBJ2-7; 7 nucleotides align to TRBD1. The receptor was isolated from a man aged 25 to 40 who had recovered from COVID-19. The CDR3 DNA reads TGTGCCAGCAGTCCACGAACACAGGGGTACGAGCAGTACTTC. It specifies CASSPRTQGYEQYF.